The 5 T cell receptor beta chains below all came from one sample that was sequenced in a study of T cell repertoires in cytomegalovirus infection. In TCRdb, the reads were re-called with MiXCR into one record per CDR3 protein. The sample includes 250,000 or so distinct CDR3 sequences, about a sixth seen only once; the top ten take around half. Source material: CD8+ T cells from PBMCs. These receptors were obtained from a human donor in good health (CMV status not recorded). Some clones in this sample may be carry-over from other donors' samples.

The chain's CDR3 is CAISERGFATNEKLFF. The CDR3 DNA reads as TGTGCCATCAGTGAGAGGGGGTTTGCAACTAATGAAAAACTGTTTTTT. This rearrangement joins TRBV10-3 to TRBJ1-4; tentative D call: TRBD1 (6 bases). The length of the CDR3 is 16 residues. V lost 2 bases and J 0 bases, leaving 10 bases between the germline ends. Germline lookup yields CDR1 ENHRY and CDR2 SYGVKD.

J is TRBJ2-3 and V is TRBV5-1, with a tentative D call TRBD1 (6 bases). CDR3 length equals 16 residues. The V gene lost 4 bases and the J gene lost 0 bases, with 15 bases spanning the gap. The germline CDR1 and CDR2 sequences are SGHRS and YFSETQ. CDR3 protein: CASSTDSITSTDTQYF. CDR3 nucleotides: TGCGCCAGCAGCACGGACAGTATTACTAGCACAGATACGCAGTATTTT.

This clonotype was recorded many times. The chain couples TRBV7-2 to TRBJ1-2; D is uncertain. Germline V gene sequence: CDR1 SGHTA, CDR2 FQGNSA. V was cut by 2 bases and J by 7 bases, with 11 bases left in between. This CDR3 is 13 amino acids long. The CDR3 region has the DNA TGTGCCAGCAGCTTATCGGGTGTTAGTGGCTACACCTTC. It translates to CASSLSGVSGYTF.

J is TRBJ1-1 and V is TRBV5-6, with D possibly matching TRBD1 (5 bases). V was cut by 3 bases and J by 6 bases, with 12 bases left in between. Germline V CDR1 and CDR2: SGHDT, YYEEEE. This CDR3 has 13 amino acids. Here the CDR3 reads CASSSGVLAEAFF. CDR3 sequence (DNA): TGTGCCAGCAGCTCGGGGGTTCTTGCTGAAGCTTTCTTT.

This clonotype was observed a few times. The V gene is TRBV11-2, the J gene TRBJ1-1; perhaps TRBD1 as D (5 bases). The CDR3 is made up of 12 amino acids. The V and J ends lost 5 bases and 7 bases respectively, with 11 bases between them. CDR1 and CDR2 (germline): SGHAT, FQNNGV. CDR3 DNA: TGTGCCAGCAGCGGGGGAGAGGTTGAAGCTTTCTTT. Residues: CASSGGEVEAFF. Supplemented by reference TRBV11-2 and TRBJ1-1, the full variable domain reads EAGVAQSPRYKIIEKRQSVAFWCNPISGHATLYWYQQILGQGPKLLIQFQNNGVVDDSQLPKDRFSAERLKGVDSTLKIQPAKLEDSAVYLCASSGGEVEAFFGQGTRLTVV.